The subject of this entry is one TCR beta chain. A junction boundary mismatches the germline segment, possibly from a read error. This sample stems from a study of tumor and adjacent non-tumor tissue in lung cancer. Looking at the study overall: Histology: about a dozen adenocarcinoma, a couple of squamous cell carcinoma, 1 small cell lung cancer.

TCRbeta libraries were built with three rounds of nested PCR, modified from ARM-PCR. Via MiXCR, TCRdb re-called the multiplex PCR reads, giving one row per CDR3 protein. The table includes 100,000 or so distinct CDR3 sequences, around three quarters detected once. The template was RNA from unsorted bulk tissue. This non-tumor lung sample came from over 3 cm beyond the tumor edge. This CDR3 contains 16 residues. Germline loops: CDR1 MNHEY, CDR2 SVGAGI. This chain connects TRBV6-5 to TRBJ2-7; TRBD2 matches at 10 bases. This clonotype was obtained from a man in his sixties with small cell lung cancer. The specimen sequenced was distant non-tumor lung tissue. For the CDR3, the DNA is TGTGACAGCAGTTCAAGCACTAGCGGGACTTCCTACAAGCAGTACTTC. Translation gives CDSSSSTSGTSYKQYF.